This T cell receptor (beta chain) was sequenced during a study of shared clonotypes between healthy human individuals. The V gene's germline CDR1 is SGDLS and CDR2 YYNGEE. Trimming removed 0 bases at V and 1 base at J, with 16 bases between. This CDR3 has 17 amino acids. Using immunoSEQ multiplex PCR, the repertoire was profiled, and TCRdb retains in-frame clones only, with some absent. Of under 600,000 clones listed, around 79% are singletons. The receptor's source is a woman in her thirties or forties in good health. Some clones in this sample may be carry-over from other donors' samples. Source material: PBMCs. This chain uses TRBV9 with TRBJ1-1; no definite D call. CDR3: CASSVEGTTKGNTEAFF. Written as DNA, the CDR3 is TGTGCCAGCAGCGTAGAAGGAACCACTAAGGGGAACACTGAAGCTTTCTTT.